This T cell receptor (beta chain) was sequenced during a study of T cell responses to AZD1222 COVID-19 vaccine. Remarks on this clone: Its antigen is not known.

Study results and limitations: A mostly white British donor set with more females was recruited, and clonal diversity was possibly underestimated.

Produced via immunoSEQ multiplex PCR; TCRdb's table is partial and in-frame only. The sample lists roughly 120,000 clones, around 88% seen once, with just over 9.5% in the top ten. Per germline, CDR1 MNHEY and CDR2 SMNVEV (reference sequence). The CDR3 has 14 amino acids. Trimming shortened V by 0 bases and J by 7 bases, and 10 bases separated the two germline ends. The sample here was peripheral blood, taken on day 0 of AZD1222 vaccination. The V and J genes are TRBV27 and TRBJ2-1; possible D gene TRBD2, 5 bases. This sequence was found in an adult in good health. In DNA form, the CDR3 reads TGTGCCAGCAGTTTATCGGGAAGAGGGAATGAGCAGTTCTTC. Protein: CASSLSGRGNEQFF.